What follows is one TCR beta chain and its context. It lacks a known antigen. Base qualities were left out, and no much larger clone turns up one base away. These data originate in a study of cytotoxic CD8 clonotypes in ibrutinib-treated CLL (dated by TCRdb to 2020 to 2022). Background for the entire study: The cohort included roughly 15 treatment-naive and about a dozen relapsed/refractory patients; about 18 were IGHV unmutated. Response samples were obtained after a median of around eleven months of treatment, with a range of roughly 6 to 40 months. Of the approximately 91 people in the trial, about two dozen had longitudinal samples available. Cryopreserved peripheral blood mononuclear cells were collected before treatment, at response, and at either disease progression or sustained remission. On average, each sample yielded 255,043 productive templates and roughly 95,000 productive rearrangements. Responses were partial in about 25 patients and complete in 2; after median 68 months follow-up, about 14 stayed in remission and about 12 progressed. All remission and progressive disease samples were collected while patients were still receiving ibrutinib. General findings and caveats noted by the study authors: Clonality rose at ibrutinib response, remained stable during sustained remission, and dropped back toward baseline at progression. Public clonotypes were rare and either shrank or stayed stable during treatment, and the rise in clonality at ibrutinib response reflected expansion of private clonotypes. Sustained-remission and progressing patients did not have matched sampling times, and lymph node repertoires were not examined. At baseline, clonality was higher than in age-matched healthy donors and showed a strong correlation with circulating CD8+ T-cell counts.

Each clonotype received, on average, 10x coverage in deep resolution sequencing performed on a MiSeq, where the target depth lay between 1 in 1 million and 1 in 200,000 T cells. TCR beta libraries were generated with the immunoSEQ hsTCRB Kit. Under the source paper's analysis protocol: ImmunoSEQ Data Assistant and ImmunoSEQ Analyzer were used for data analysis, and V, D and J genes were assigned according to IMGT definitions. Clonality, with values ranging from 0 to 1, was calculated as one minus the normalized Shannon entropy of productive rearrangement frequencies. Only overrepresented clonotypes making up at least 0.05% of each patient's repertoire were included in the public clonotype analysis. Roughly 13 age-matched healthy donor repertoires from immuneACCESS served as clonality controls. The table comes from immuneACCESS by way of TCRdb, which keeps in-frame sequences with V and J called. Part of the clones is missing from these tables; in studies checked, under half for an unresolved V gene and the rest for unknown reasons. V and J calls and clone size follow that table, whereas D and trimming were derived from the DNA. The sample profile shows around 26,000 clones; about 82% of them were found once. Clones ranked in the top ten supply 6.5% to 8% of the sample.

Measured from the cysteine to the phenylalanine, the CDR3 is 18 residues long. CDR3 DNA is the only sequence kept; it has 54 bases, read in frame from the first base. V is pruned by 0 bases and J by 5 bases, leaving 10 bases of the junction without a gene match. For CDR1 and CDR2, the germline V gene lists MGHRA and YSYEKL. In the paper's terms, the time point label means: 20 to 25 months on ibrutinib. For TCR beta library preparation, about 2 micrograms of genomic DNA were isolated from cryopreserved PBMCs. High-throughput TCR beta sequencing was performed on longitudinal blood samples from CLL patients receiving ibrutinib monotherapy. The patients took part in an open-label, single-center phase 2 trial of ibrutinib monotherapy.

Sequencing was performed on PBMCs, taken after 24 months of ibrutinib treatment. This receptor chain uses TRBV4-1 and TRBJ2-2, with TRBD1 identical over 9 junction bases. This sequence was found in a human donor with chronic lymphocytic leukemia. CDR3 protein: CASSQDPEDRGVTGELFF. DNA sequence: TGCGCCAGCAGCCAAGACCCCGAGGACAGGGGCGTAACCGGGGAGCTGTTTTTT.